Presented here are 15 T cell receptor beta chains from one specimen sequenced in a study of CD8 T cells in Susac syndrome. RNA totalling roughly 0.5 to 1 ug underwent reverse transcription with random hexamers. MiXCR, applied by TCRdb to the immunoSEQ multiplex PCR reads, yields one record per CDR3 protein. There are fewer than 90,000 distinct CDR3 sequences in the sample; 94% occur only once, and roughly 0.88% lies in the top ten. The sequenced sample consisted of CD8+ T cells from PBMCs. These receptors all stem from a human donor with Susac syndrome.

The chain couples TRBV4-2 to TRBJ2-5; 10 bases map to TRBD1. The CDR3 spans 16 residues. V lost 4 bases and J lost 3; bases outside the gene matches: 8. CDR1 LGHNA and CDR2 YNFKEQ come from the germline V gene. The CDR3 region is CASSLLGTGAKETQYF. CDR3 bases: TGTGCCAGCAGCCTCCTAGGGACAGGGGCTAAAGAGACCCAGTACTTC.

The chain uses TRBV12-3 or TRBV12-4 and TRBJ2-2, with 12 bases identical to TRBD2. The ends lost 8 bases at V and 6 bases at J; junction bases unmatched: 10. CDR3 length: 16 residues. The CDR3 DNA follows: TGTGCCAGCGAACCCCGACTAGCGGGAGTACCCGGGGAGCTGTTTTTT. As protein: CASEPRLAGVPGELFF.

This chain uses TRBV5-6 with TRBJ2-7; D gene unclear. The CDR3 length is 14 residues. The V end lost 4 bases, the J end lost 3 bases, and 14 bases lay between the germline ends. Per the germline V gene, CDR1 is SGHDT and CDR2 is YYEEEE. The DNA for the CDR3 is TGTGCCAGCAGCCCCGTACTCGCTCACTACGAGCAGTACTTC. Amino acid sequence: CASSPVLAHYEQYF.

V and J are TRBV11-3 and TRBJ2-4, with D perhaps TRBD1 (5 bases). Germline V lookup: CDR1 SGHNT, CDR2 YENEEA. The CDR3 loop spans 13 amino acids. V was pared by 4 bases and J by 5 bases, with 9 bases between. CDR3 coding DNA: TGTGCCAGCAGCTCAAGGGGCGAAAACATTCAGTACTTC. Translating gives CASSSRGENIQYF.

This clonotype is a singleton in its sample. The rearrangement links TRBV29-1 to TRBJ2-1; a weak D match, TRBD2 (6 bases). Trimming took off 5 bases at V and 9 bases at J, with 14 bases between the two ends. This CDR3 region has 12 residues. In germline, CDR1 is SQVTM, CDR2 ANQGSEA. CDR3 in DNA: TGCAGCGTTTATTTAGCGGTAGGTGAGCAGTTCTTC. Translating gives CSVYLAVGEQFF.

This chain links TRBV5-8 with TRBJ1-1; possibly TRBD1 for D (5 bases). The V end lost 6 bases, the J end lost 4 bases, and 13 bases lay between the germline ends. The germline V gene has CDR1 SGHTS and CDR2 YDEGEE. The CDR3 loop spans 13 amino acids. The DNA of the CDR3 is TGTGCCAGCATGGAAGGGGAAAGCACTGAAGCTTTCTTT. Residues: CASMEGESTEAFF.

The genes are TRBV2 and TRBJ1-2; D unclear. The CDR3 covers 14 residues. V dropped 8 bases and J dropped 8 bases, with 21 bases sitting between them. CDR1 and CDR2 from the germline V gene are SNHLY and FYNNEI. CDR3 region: CASSRKLIAEGYTF. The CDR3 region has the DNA TGTGCCAGCTCCCGTAAACTCATTGCTGAGGGCTACACCTTC.

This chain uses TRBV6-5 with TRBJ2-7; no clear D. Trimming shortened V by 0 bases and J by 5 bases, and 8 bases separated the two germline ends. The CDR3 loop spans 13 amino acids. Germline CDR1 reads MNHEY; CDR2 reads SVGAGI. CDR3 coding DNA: TGTGCCAGCAGTTACTCCCTTTTAGACGAGCAGTACTTC. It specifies CASSYSLLDEQYF.

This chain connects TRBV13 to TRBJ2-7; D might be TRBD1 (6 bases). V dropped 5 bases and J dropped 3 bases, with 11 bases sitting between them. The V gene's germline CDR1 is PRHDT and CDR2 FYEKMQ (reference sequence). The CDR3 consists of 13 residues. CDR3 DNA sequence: TGTGCCAGCAGCGAAGGACAGATCTACGAGCAGTACTTC. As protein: CASSEGQIYEQYF.

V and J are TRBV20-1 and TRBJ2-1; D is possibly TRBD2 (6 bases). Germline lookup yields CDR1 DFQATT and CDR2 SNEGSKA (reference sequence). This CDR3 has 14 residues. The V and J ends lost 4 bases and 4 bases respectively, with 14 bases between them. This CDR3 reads CSAKARDDYNEQFF. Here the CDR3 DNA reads TGCAGTGCTAAAGCGCGGGACGATTACAATGAGCAGTTCTTC.

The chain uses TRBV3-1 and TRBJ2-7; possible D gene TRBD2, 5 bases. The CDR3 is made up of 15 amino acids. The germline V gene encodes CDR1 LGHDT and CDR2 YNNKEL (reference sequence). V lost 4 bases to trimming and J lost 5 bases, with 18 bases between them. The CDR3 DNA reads TGTGCCAGCAGCCCCTTAGGAGGAGTGGAAGACGAGCAGTACTTC. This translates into CASSPLGGVEDEQYF.

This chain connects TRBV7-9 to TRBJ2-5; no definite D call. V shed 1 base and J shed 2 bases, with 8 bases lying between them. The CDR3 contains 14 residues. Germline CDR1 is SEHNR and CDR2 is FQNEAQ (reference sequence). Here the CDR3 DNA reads TGTGCCAGCAGCTTAGTGGCATTTCAAGAGACCCAGTACTTC. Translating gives CASSLVAFQETQYF.

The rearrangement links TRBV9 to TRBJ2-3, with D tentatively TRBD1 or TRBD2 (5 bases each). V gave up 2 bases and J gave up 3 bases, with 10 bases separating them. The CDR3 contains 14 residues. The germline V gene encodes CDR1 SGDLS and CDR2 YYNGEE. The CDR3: CASSVDGGTDTQYF. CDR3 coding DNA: TGTGCCAGCAGCGTTGATGGGGGAACAGATACGCAGTATTTT.

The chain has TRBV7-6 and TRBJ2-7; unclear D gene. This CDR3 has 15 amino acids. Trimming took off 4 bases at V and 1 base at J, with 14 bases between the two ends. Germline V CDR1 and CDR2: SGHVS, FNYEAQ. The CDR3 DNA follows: TGTGCCAGCAGCTCCCCTGAGACGAATTCCTACGAGCAGTACTTC. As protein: CASSSPETNSYEQYF.

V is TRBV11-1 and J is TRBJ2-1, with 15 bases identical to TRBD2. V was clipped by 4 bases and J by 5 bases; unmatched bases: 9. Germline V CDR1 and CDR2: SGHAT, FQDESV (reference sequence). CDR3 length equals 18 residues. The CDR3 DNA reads TGTGCCAGCAGCTCGGGACTAGCGGGGGGCGCTAACCACAATGAGCAGTTCTTC. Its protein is CASSSGLAGGANHNEQFF. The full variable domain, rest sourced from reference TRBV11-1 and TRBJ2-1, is EAEVAQSPRYKITEKSQAVAFWCDPISGHATLYWYRQILGQGPELLVQFQDESVVDDSQLPKDRFSAERLKGVDSTLKIQPAELGDSAMYLCASSSGLAGGANHNEQFFGPGTRLTVL.